This T cell receptor beta chain appears in the sequencing data of a study of blood T cell repertoires in COVID-19. Method: immunoSEQ multiplex PCR; TCRdb's copy keeps in-frame clones and lacks some. There are about 75,000 clones in the sample; 79% occur only once, and approximately 5% lies in the top ten. V dropped 4 bases and J dropped 6; count of bases not matched to a gene: 9. Germline V CDR1 and CDR2: SGHDN, FVKESK. This CDR3 contains 15 residues. The receptor's source is a woman older than 75 with active or convalescent COVID-19. Sequenced input: peripheral blood. The chain couples TRBV14 to TRBJ1-2, with 9 bases matching TRBD1. The CDR3 loop reads CASSRGRGTGNGYTF. For the CDR3, the DNA is TGTGCCAGCAGCCGGGGAAGGGGGACAGGGAATGGCTACACCTTC.